The clone carrying this TCR beta chain was seen a handful of times. The CDR3 spans 15 residues. Method: immunoSEQ multiplex PCR; TCRdb's copy keeps in-frame clones and lacks some. The sample carries under 200,000 clones, around 80% recorded once. The data were obtained in a study of blood T cell repertoires in COVID-19. As for the study in general: Cohort 3 donors counted as recovered after two negative PCRs, clearance, or resolved symptoms. The United States, Italy and Spain supplied acute and convalescent COVID-19 samples. PBMCs, B-cell-depleted T cells, or T cells were the source of the cDNA or gDNA that made up the material.

Participant ages covered about 18 to 90 years across some 25 US areas. The receptor was isolated from a woman between 70 and 85 years old in a cohort exposed to, infected with or recovered from COVID-19 (not recorded which). The rearrangement joins TRBV21-1 to TRBJ1-1; the listed D gene, TRBD1, was not tested against the DNA. TRBV21-1 is flagged as a pseudogene. Sequenced: PBMCs or T cells enriched from blood (not recorded which). The DNA of the CDR3 is TGTGCCAGCAGCAAAGTCCCAGATTTGAACACTGAAGCTTTCTTT. Its protein product is CASSKVPDLNTEAFF.